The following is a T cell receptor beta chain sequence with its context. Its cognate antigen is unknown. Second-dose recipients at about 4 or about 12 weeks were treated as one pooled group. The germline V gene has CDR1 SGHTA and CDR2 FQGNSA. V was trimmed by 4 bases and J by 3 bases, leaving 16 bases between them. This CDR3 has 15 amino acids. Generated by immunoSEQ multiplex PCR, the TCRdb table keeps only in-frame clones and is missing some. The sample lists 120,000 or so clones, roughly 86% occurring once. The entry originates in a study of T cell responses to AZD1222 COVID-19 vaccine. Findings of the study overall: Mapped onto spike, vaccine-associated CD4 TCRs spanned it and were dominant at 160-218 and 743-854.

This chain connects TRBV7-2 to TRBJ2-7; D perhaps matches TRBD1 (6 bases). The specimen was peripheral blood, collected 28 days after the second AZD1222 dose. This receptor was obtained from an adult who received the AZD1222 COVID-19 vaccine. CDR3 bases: TGTGCCAGCAGCTACTCCCCGACAGGTAGCTACGAGCAGTACTTC. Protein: CASSYSPTGSYEQYF.